The T cell receptor beta chain under discussion was sequenced for a study of cytomegalovirus exposure and HLA in healthy donors. General observations from the study: Later on, an analysis found that several of the most significant clusters appeared to be linked to common viral pathogens, which included parvovirus B19. Rare TCR sequences predominated, though certain public TCRs were found in many donors.

PCR was performed using 60 Vbeta and 13 Jbeta primers. The table came from immunoSEQ multiplex PCR; TCRdb's copy has only in-frame clones and leaves some out. The data hold fewer than 200,000 clones, with over 75% observed a single time. A word on this clone: The antigen remains unidentified.

CDR1 is SGHAT and CDR2 is FQNNGV in the germline V gene. This CDR3 is 15 amino acids long. V shed 4 bases, J shed 6 bases, and the junction held 12 bases outside the gene matches. The V gene is TRBV11-2, the J gene TRBJ2-7, with TRBD1 matching 7 bases. This receptor was taken from a girl under three years old in good health and CMV-seronegative. Material: PBMCs. The CDR3 DNA sequence: TGTGCCAGCAGCTCTATTGTGGGACAGCGTGGCGAGCAGTACTTC. This sequence encodes CASSSIVGQRGEQYF. Together with reference TRBV11-2 and TRBJ2-7, the CDR3 gives the full variable domain: EAGVAQSPRYKIIEKRQSVAFWCNPISGHATLYWYQQILGQGPKLLIQFQNNGVVDDSQLPKDRFSAERLKGVDSTLKIQPAKLEDSAVYLCASSSIVGQRGEQYFGPGTRLTVT.